This T cell receptor (beta chain) was found in a study of blood T cells in healthy people across ages. In the study overall: In model experiments, template switching was able to capture about one barcoded beta molecule for every two T cells that were present.

PBMCs numbering at least 6.5 million were isolated per sample. The CDR3 totals 12 residues. Germline V gene lookup returns CDR1 SEHNR and CDR2 FQNEAQ (reference sequence). Trimming stripped 5 bases from V and 7 bases from J, with 11 bases between. A second PCR, run for about 6 to 11 cycles, used a sample-barcoded 5' primer plus a J-beta primer mix. From the 5' RACE reads, TCRdb called clonotypes with MiXCR, one entry per CDR3 protein. The sample contains roughly 1.5 million distinct CDR3 sequences, 35% to 45% of which appear only once. Sequencing input: blood. The V call is TRBV7-9, the J call TRBJ1-1, with D uncertain. The clonotype comes from a woman between 18 and 29 years old in good health. CDR3 region: CASSLGAYEAFF. CDR3 bases: TGTGCCAGCAGCCTCGGTGCTTATGAAGCTTTCTTT.